This TCR beta chain was documented in a study of blood T cell repertoires in COVID-19. Study in general: The analysed material was cDNA or gDNA that came from T cells, B-cell-depleted T cells, or PBMCs.

Some clones are missing from TCRdb's copy, which holds only in-frame ones; the method was immunoSEQ multiplex PCR. Of 150,000 to 200,000 clones listed, roughly 88% are singletons. Trimming left V 3 bases short and J 4 bases short, with 5 bases between. CDR3 length equals 11 residues. Germline CDR1 is DFQATT and CDR2 is SNEGSKA (reference sequence). This TCR was recovered from a man aged 80 or over with COVID-19, enrolled during active disease. Material for sequencing was peripheral blood. V gene TRBV20-1 combines with J gene TRBJ2-3; no reliable D call. DNA for the CDR3: TGCAGTGCTAGCTCCCCAGATACGCAGTATTTT. Protein sequence: CSASSPDTQYF.